This T cell receptor (beta chain) was obtained from a study of T cell responses to AZD1222 COVID-19 vaccine. Trimming took off 3 bases at V and 3 bases at J, with 12 bases between the two ends. The CDR3 length is 14 residues. Germline CDR1 is SGHAT and CDR2 is FQNNGV. Libraries were prepared by immunoSEQ multiplex PCR; TCRdb keeps only in-frame clonotypes and omits some of them. The sample gives 180,000 or so clones, 85% to 90% of which show up once; 3.5% to 5.5% is in the top ten. The receptor was derived from an adult who received the MenACWY meningococcal vaccine as a control. This chain uses TRBV11-2 with TRBJ2-7, with D tentatively TRBD1 (5 bases). This sample comprised peripheral blood, obtained 28 days after the second dose of the MenACWY control vaccine. CDR3 nucleotide sequence: TGTGCCAGCAGCTTCGACAGCAAGAACTACGAGCAGTACTTC. Amino acid sequence: CASSFDSKNYEQYF.